This record covers a single T cell receptor (beta chain). The antigen remains unidentified. The record originates from a study of radiation and T cells in renal cell carcinoma. Whole-study context: Nephrectomy followed 15 Gy stereotactic body radiation by 4 weeks.

Clones were read by immunoSEQ multiplex PCR, and TCRdb kept only the in-frame ones, dropping some. The data contain 110,000 to 150,000 clones, about 88% of them singletons. Trimming took off 4 bases at V and 0 bases at J, with 8 bases between the two ends. This CDR3 contains 14 residues. Germline lookup yields CDR1 MNHNY and CDR2 SVGAGI (reference sequence). The time point denotes: baseline pretreatment blood. Treatment specified: 15 Gy SBRT to primary tumor, nephrectomy 4 weeks later. This renal cell carcinoma was of the clear cell type. General study findings and limits: In blood, top tumor clones expanded by 2 weeks, shrinking by 4.

This TCR derives from a woman in her forties or fifties with renal cell carcinoma. V is TRBV6-6 and J is TRBJ2-3, with D tentatively TRBD2 (5 bases). The sequences come from blood, collected from a patient whose treatment included radiotherapy and nephrectomy. CDR3 bases: TGTGCCAGCAGTTCGGGGTCTAGCACAGATACGCAGTATTTT. Translation gives CASSSGSSTDTQYF.